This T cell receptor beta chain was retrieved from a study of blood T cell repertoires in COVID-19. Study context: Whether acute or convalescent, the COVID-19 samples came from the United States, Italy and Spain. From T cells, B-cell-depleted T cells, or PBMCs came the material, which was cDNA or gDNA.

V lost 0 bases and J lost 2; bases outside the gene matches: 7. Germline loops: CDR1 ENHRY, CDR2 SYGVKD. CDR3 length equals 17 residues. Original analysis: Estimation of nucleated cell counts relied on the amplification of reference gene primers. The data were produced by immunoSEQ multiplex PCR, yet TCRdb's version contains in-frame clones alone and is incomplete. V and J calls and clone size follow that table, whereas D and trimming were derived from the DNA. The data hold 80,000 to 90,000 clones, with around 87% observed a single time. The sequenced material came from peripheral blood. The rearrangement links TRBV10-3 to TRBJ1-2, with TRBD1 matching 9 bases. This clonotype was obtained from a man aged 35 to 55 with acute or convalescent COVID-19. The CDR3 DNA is TGTGCCATCAGTGAGTCCACCTCCGGGACAGGGAACTATGGCTACACCTTC. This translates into CAISESTSGTGNYGYTF.